The 17 T cell receptor beta chains given below trace back to one sample, sequenced in a study of blood T cells in healthy people across ages. The authors ran a second PCR of roughly 6 to 11 cycles using a sample-barcoded 5' primer and a J-beta primer mix. MiXCR, applied by TCRdb to the 5' RACE reads, yields one record per CDR3 protein. The sample contains 800,000 to 950,000 distinct CDR3 sequences, 25% to 30% of which appear only once. These data were likewise used in another study, on T cells of mothers and their children.

The sequencing input was blood. The receptors originated from a woman between 40 and 55 years old in good health.

The chain recombines TRBV5-1 with TRBJ1-2, with D unresolved. V lost 3 bases and J 4 bases, leaving 13 bases between the germline ends. The CDR3 sequence is 14 residues long. CDR1 and CDR2 (germline): SGHRS, YFSETQ. Here the CDR3 DNA reads TGCGCCAGCAGCTCCGAACGAGTCGGCTATGGCTACACCTTC. Protein sequence: CASSSERVGYGYTF.

The V call is TRBV6-1, the J call TRBJ2-7; the match to TRBD1 covers 7 bases. Per the germline V gene, CDR1 is MNHNS and CDR2 is SASEGT. V lost 2 bases, J lost 5 bases, and 0 bases stayed unmatched. The CDR3 consists of 12 residues. This chain's CDR3 is CASSEQGDEQYF. In nucleotides, the CDR3 is TGTGCCAGCAGTGAACAGGGGGACGAGCAGTACTTC.

This clonotype was seen only a few times. This chain uses TRBV28 with TRBJ1-5, with 9 bases lining up with TRBD1. The ends lost 4 bases at V and 2 bases at J; junction bases unmatched: 9. Germline loops: CDR1 MDHEN, CDR2 SYDVKM. This CDR3 has 17 amino acids. The CDR3 loop is CASSSSWGDRGNQPQHF. The CDR3 nucleotides are TGTGCCAGCAGTTCTTCCTGGGGGGACAGGGGCAATCAGCCCCAGCATTTT.

This clonotype turned up a few times. The chain carries TRBV3-1 and TRBJ2-1; possibly TRBD2 for D (6 bases). The CDR3 consists of 13 residues. V gave up 2 bases and J gave up 9 bases, with 11 bases separating them. From germline, CDR1 is LGHDT and CDR2 YNNKEL (reference sequence). The CDR3 spells CASSQRERGEQFF. The CDR3 nucleotides are TGTGCCAGCAGCCAACGGGAGAGAGGTGAGCAGTTCTTC.

In this sample, this clonotype turned up many times. The CDR3 region is CASSLDWSGYTF. The CDR3 region has the DNA TGTGCCAGCAGCTTAGATTGGTCTGGCTACACCTTC. The chain links TRBV7-2 to TRBJ1-2, with D uncertain. This CDR3 is built from 12 residues. The V end was cut by 1 base, the J end by 7 bases, with 7 bases between. Germline lookup yields CDR1 SGHTA and CDR2 FQGNSA.

V and J are TRBV7-3 and TRBJ2-3, with TRBD2 as a possible D gene (7 bases). Per germline, CDR1 SGHTA and CDR2 FQGTGA. This CDR3 spans 18 amino acids. V lost 4 bases, J lost 3 bases, and 23 bases lay in between. CDR3: CASSSPGGGRGVTDTQYF. CDR3 DNA sequence: TGTGCCAGCAGCTCCCCGGGCGGGGGAAGGGGGGTTACAGATACGCAGTATTTT.

The chain recombines TRBV27 with TRBJ2-3, with D possibly matching TRBD2 (6 bases). There are 14 residues in the CDR3. The V end was cut by 6 bases, the J end by 2 bases, with 12 bases between. The germline V gene encodes CDR1 MNHEY and CDR2 SMNVEV (reference sequence). The CDR3 nucleotides are TGTGCCAGCAGGACTAGGGAATACACAGATACGCAGTATTTT. This gives the protein CASRTREYTDTQYF.

The rearrangement joins TRBV7-9 to TRBJ1-2; D gene ambiguous. The CDR3 covers 16 residues. CDR1 and CDR2 (germline): SEHNR, FQNEAQ (reference sequence). V dropped 1 base and J dropped 0 bases, with 12 bases sitting between them. The CDR3 DNA reads as TGTGCCAGCAGCTTAGGGAACACGTTAGCTAACTATGGCTACACCTTC. This encodes CASSLGNTLANYGYTF.

The rearrangement joins TRBV7-2 to TRBJ2-7; possibly TRBD1 for D (6 bases). The CDR3 runs 16 residues. V was cut by 5 bases and J by 2 bases, with 19 bases left in between. Germline V lookup: CDR1 SGHTA, CDR2 FQGNSA. Written as DNA, the CDR3 is TGTGCCAGCAGCCCTACCGCTGGGGACAAGCCCTACGAGCAGTACTTC. Amino acid sequence: CASSPTAGDKPYEQYF. Combining the CDR3 with reference TRBV7-2 and TRBJ2-7 gives the whole variable domain GAGVSQSPSNKVTEKGKDVELRCDPISGHTALYWYRQSLGQGLEFLIYFQGNSAPDKSGLPSDRFSAERTGGSVSTLTIQRTQQEDSAVYLCASSPTAGDKPYEQYFGPGTRLTVT.

This clonotype was picked up many times. The chain carries TRBV28 and TRBJ2-7, with unresolved D. V was pared by 2 bases and J by 4 bases, with 6 bases between. Germline V gene data show CDR1 as MDHEN and CDR2 as SYDVKM. The CDR3 spans 12 residues. CDR3 loop: CASSLGIYEQYF. CDR3 sequence (DNA): TGTGCCAGCAGTTTAGGAATTTACGAGCAGTACTTC.

This clonotype appeared once. Relative to the germline gene, one junction end is altered; a read error may explain this. The chain links TRBV14 to TRBJ1-1, with D possibly TRBD1 on 5 matching bases. The CDR3 runs 17 residues. The germline gives CDR1 SGHDN, CDR2 FVKESK. The CDR3 coding sequence is TGTACCAGCTCGGGGAGGGGCGTGAGGGGATTGAACACTGAAGCTTTCTTT. This translates into CTSSGRGVRGLNTEAFF.

V and J are TRBV6-6 and TRBJ1-5, with D uncertain. V lost 0 bases and J 5 bases, leaving 11 bases between the germline ends. This CDR3 is 15 amino acids long. Germline V gene lookup returns CDR1 MNHNY and CDR2 SVGAGI (reference sequence). CDR3 residues: CASSYSMGSDQPQHF. The CDR3 DNA reads TGTGCCAGCAGTTACTCAATGGGGAGCGATCAGCCCCAGCATTTT.

This clonotype was observed a few times. This rearrangement joins TRBV9 to TRBJ2-3, with D unclear. The germline V and J ends were trimmed by 4 bases and 8 bases, with 8 bases remaining between them. Germline CDR1 and CDR2: SGDLS and YYNGEE. This CDR3 comprises 11 residues. CDR3 residues: CASSPVGTQYF. CDR3 DNA: TGTGCCAGCAGCCCCGTCGGTACGCAGTATTTT.

Comments on this clonotype: This may be a read error, as it is one base from a much larger clone. This chain connects TRBV4-1 to TRBJ2-6; D may be TRBD1 (6 bases). Trimming shortened V by 0 bases and J by 0 bases, and 12 bases separated the two germline ends. The CDR3 is 18 residues long. Looked up from germline, CDR1 is MGHRA and CDR2 is YSYEKL. Here the CDR3 DNA reads TGCGCCAGCAGCCAAGACTACAGGGCAAGCTCTGGGGCCAACGTCCTGACTTTC. This sequence encodes CASSQDYRASSGANVLTF.

The chain carries TRBV3-1 and TRBJ2-5, with D possibly matching TRBD1 (6 bases). Per germline, CDR1 LGHDT and CDR2 YNNKEL (reference sequence). V was trimmed by 2 bases and J by 0 bases, leaving 13 bases between them. This CDR3 is built from 16 residues. The CDR3 DNA sequence: TGTGCCAGCAGCCAAAGCCCACAGGGCCACCAAGAGACCCAGTACTTC. It yields the protein CASSQSPQGHQETQYF.

The V and J genes are TRBV5-1 and TRBJ2-2; tentatively, D is TRBD1 (6 bases). From germline, CDR1 is SGHRS and CDR2 YFSETQ. Trimming removed 0 bases from V and 6 bases from J, with 15 bases in between. The CDR3 spans 16 residues. The CDR3 DNA sequence: TGCGCCAGCAGCTTGGTAGCAGGGGCCCCCGCCGGGGAGCTGTTTTTT. Translated: CASSLVAGAPAGELFF.

For this clonotype: A read error may be the cause here, since a much bigger clone is one base away. The V and J genes are TRBV7-9 and TRBJ2-7, with D perhaps TRBD1 (5 bases). V was shortened by 1 base and J by 7 bases, with 11 bases between the two germline ends. The CDR3 consists of 13 residues. Germline CDR1 reads SEHNR; CDR2 reads FQNEAQ (reference sequence). This CDR3 is CASSLGTDNEQYF. The CDR3 DNA follows: TGTGCCAGCAGCTTAGGGACGGACAATGAGCAGTACTTC.